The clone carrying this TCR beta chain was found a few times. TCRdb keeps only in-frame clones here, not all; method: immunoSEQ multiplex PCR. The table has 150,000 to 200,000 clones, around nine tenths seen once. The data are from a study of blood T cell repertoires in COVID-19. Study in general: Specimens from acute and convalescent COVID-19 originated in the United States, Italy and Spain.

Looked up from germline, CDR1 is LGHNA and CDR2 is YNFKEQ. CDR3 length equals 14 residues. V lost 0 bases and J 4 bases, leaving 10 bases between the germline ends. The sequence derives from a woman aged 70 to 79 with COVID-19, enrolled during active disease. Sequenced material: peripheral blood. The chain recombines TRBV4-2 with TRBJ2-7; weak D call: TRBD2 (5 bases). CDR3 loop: CASSQEGTSYEQYF. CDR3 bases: TGTGCCAGCAGCCAAGAGGGTACTAGTTACGAGCAGTACTTC.